This note documents a single TCR beta chain sequence. These data belong to a study of blood T cell repertoires in COVID-19. On the study more broadly: Researchers got acute and convalescent COVID-19 samples from the United States, Italy and Spain. The analysed material was cDNA or gDNA that came from T cells, B-cell-depleted T cells, or PBMCs.

The germline gives CDR1 SGHVS, CDR2 FNYEAQ. The ends lost 8 bases at V and 4 bases at J; junction bases unmatched: 12. The CDR3 consists of 15 residues. Original data processing: Counts of nucleated cells, estimated from reference gene primer amplification, were obtained. The protocol was immunoSEQ multiplex PCR, while the TCRdb copy is restricted to in-frame clones and leaves out a portion. That table gives V, J and clone size, and the DNA gave D and trimming. The sample shows hundreds of thousands of clones, about 83% of them seen only once. The chain joins TRBV7-6 to TRBJ1-1, with 8 bases identical to TRBD1. The sample consisted of peripheral blood. The source is a middle-aged woman with active or convalescent COVID-19. The CDR3 DNA reads TGTGCCAGCGGAGAGACTCAGGGGGCAGGCACTGAAGCTTTCTTT. It specifies CASGETQGAGTEAFF.